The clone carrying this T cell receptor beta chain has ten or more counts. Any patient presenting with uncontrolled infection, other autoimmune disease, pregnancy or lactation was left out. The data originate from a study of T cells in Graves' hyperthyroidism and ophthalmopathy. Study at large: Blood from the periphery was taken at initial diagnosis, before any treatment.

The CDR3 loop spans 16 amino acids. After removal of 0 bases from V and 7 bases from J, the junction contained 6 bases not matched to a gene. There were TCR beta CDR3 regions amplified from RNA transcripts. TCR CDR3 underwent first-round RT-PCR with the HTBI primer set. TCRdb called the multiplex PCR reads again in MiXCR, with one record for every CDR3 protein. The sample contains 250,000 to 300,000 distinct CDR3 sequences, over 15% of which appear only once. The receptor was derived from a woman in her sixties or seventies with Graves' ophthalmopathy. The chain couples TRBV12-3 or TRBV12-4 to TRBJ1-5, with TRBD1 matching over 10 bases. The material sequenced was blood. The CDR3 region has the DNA TGTGCCAGCAGTTTAGCGACAGGGGGCGCGTACCAGCCCCAGCATTTT. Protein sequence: CASSLATGGAYQPQHF.